Included here is one TCR beta chain sequence, with context. Its matching antigen is unknown. The protocol was immunoSEQ multiplex PCR, while the TCRdb copy is restricted to in-frame clones and leaves out a portion. The data contain roughly 530,000 clones, 90% to 96% of them singletons. This sample is drawn from a study of shared clonotypes between healthy human individuals. Points from the study as a whole: It was the non-shared clonotypes that had lower generation probabilities than clonotypes shared by all four donors.

V lost 6 bases to trimming and J lost 3 bases, with 11 bases between them. This CDR3 region has 13 residues. Germline V gene lookup returns CDR1 SGHTA and CDR2 FQGTGA. The receptor was isolated from a woman aged 25 to 45 in good health. Sequenced input: naive CD4+ T cells sorted from blood. Sample subset: CD45RA+ positively selected. The chain joins TRBV7-3 to TRBJ1-1; D is unresolved. In nucleotides, the CDR3 is TGTGCCAGCAGTCGGGAGGGTCACACTGAAGCTTTCTTT. Its translation: CASSREGHTEAFF. Full variable domain (remainder filled in from reference TRBV7-3 and TRBJ1-1): GAGVSQTPSNKVTEKGKYVELRCDPISGHTALYWYRQSLGQGPEFLIYFQGTGAADDSGLPNDRFFAVRPEGSVSTLKIQRTERGDSAVYLCASSREGHTEAFFGQGTRLTVV.